These 26 T cell receptor beta chains were all obtained from the same sample, sequenced in a study of vaccination and CD4 T cells after COVID-19. The Oncomine TCR Beta short-read assay sequenced DNA from cultured CD4+ T cells. One entry per CDR3 protein results from TCRdb running MiXCR on the PCR reads. The sample shows some 9,500 distinct CDR3 sequences, 51% of them seen only once. These TCRs' antigens remain unknown. The treatment here: 10-day PBMC culture with coronavirus spike peptide pools or control peptides (ViraFEST assay). The sample consisted of CD4+ T cells from blood, cultured in vitro. These receptor sequences come from a human donor who had recovered from COVID-19.

This rearrangement joins TRBV6-1 to TRBJ1-1, with D perhaps matching TRBD1 (5 bases). V was cut by 1 base and J by 4 bases, with 10 bases left in between. Germline V gene data show CDR1 as MNHNS and CDR2 as SASEGT. This CDR3 comprises 14 residues. The CDR3 here is CASSEGGDGTEAFF. DNA for the CDR3: TGTGCCAGCAGTGAAGGAGGGGATGGCACTGAAGCTTTCTTT.

The V and J genes are TRBV12-3 or TRBV12-4 and TRBJ2-7, with D hard to call. V gave up 8 bases and J gave up 7 bases, with 12 bases separating them. This CDR3 is 11 amino acids long. CDR3 loop: CASGYRVEQYF. The CDR3 nucleotides read TGTGCCAGCGGTTACCGGGTGGAGCAGTACTTC.

This clonotype was seen a handful of times. This chain links TRBV27 with TRBJ2-1; D is possibly TRBD2 (5 bases). This CDR3 spans 16 amino acids. Germline CDR1 and CDR2: MNHEY and SMNVEV (reference sequence). V lost 5 bases and J lost 4, with 18 bases in between. The CDR3 reads CASSPLVGAGYNEQFF. CDR3 sequence (DNA): TGTGCCAGCAGTCCCCTAGTGGGCGCGGGTTACAATGAGCAGTTCTTC.

The chain has TRBV27 and TRBJ1-4, with D maybe TRBD1 (5 bases). V was trimmed by 0 bases and J by 0 bases, leaving 11 bases between them. CDR3 length equals 17 residues. CDR1 and CDR2 from the germline V gene are MNHEY and SMNVEV (reference sequence). The CDR3 nucleotides read TGTGCCAGCAGTTTATCGTTTGGGGACGCAACTAATGAAAAACTGTTTTTT. Translating gives CASSLSFGDATNEKLFF.

The chain employs TRBV12-3 or TRBV12-4 and TRBJ1-2, with TRBD1 as a possible D gene (6 bases). The V end was cut by 6 bases, the J end by 8 bases, with 19 bases between. There are 14 residues in the CDR3. The CDR3 region is CASSHRAGVGGYTF. CDR3 DNA: TGTGCCAGCAGCCACAGGGCCGGGGTTGGGGGCTACACCTTC.

The rearrangement links TRBV7-2 to TRBJ1-2; D possibly corresponds to TRBD1 (5 bases). V shed 1 base and J shed 3 bases, with 9 bases lying between them. The CDR3 loop spans 14 amino acids. Germline V gene lookup returns CDR1 SGHTA and CDR2 FQGNSA. CDR3 coding DNA: TGTGCCAGCAGCTTAGTATTCAGGGACTATGGCTACACCTTC. This codes for CASSLVFRDYGYTF. Based on the CDR3 plus reference TRBV7-2 and TRBJ1-2, the full variable domain is GAGVSQSPSNKVTEKGKDVELRCDPISGHTALYWYRQSLGQGLEFLIYFQGNSAPDKSGLPSDRFSAERTGGSVSTLTIQRTQQEDSAVYLCASSLVFRDYGYTFGSGTRLTVV.

The J gene is TRBJ1-1, the V gene TRBV27; D is possibly TRBD1 (6 bases). The germline V gene encodes CDR1 MNHEY and CDR2 SMNVEV (reference sequence). Between the trimmed V and J ends, which lost 7 bases and 5 bases, there was a span of 17 bases. This CDR3 region has 14 residues. CDR3 loop: CASNPQGGKTEAFF. The CDR3 DNA follows: TGTGCCAGCAACCCACAGGGAGGGAAAACTGAAGCTTTCTTT.

With respect to this clonotype: A junction boundary mismatches the germline segment, possibly from a read error. The chain recombines TRBV7-8 with TRBJ2-2, with TRBD1 as a possible D gene (6 bases). Per the germline V gene, CDR1 is SGHVS and CDR2 is FQNEAQ. The CDR3 spans 15 residues. This chain's CDR3 is CAGSFLGQHTGELFF. CDR3 sequence (DNA): TGTGCCGGCAGCTTTCTAGGACAGCACACCGGGGAGCTGTTTTTT.

The chain joins TRBV30 to TRBJ2-3; 7 positions agree with TRBD1. V shed 2 bases, J shed 4 bases, and the junction held 6 bases outside the gene matches. The CDR3 covers 14 residues. Germline V lookup: CDR1 GTSNPN, CDR2 SVGIG (reference sequence). The CDR3 DNA is TGTGCCTGGAGTCTATTGGGACAGTCAGATACGCAGTATTTT. Translating gives CAWSLLGQSDTQYF.

About this clonotype: At one boundary the junction diverges from the germline segment, which might be a read error. This sequence joins TRBV6-1 and TRBJ1-1; D is unresolved. Germline V gives CDR1 MNHNS, CDR2 SASEGT. The CDR3 is 13 residues long. CDR3 sequence reads: CASRLSTNTEALF. CDR3 DNA: TGTGCCAGCAGGCTAAGCACGAACACTGAAGCTCTCTTT.

This chain connects TRBV6-4 to TRBJ2-7; D not resolved. V lost 1 base and J 4 bases, leaving 11 bases between the germline ends. The CDR3 is made up of 14 amino acids. The germline gives CDR1 MRHNA, CDR2 SNTAGT. CDR3 sequence (DNA): TGTGCCAGCAGTGACTTCCGGTCCTTTTACGAGCAGTACTTC. Amino acids: CASSDFRSFYEQYF.

V gene TRBV20-1 combines with J gene TRBJ2-7; 7 nucleotides match TRBD2. The CDR3 runs 17 residues. The J segment lost 0 bases and the V segment lost 2 bases, leaving 13 bases of the junction unmatched. Germline assignment: CDR1 DFQATT and CDR2 SNEGSKA (reference sequence). CDR3 DNA: TGCAGTGCTAGACGGGACTACCAAGGCCGAAGCTCCTACGAGCAGTACTTC. Its protein is CSARRDYQGRSSYEQYF.

The V gene is TRBV7-9, the J gene TRBJ1-1, with TRBD1 matching 7 bases. The CDR3 is 14 residues long. Losses at the gene ends were 4 bases for V and 3 bases for J; bases not matched to a gene: 5. Germline assignment: CDR1 SEHNR and CDR2 FQNEAQ (reference sequence). The CDR3 is CASSYSGGDTEAFF. The CDR3 DNA reads TGTGCCAGCAGCTATTCAGGGGGGGACACTGAAGCTTTCTTT.

The V call is TRBV6-1, the J call TRBJ1-1; TRBD1 matches at 9 bases. Germline-derived CDR1 and CDR2 are MNHNS and SASEGT. The CDR3 is 14 residues long. With V trimmed by 5 bases and J by 5 bases, 6 bases remained unmatched. CDR3 bases: TGTGCCAGCAGTCGACGACAGGGGGGGACTGAAGCTTTCTTT. This encodes CASSRRQGGTEAFF.

In its sample, this clonotype was seen a few times. V usage is TRBV12-3 or TRBV12-4 and J usage is TRBJ1-5; D remains ambiguous. V dropped 7 bases and J dropped 1 base, with 8 bases sitting between them. The CDR3 covers 13 residues. The CDR3 DNA sequence: TGTGCCAGCACTGGACGGAGCAATCAGCCCCAGCATTTT. It codes for CASTGRSNQPQHF.

The chain uses TRBV18 and TRBJ2-7; possibly TRBD1 for D (5 bases). Trimming took off 0 bases at V and 3 bases at J, with 12 bases between the two ends. Germline V gene data show CDR1 as KGHSH and CDR2 as LQKENI. The CDR3 runs 15 residues. The CDR3 sequence: CASSPPLPTDYEQYF. The DNA for the CDR3 is TGTGCCAGCTCACCACCGTTACCGACAGACTACGAGCAGTACTTC. Complete variable domain (other parts from reference TRBV18 and TRBJ2-7): NAGVMQNPRHLVRRRGQEARLRCSPMKGHSHVYWYRQLPEEGLKFMVYLQKENIIDESGMPKERFSAEFPKEGPSILRIQQVVRGDSAAYFCASSPPLPTDYEQYFGPGTRLTVT.

The genes are TRBV28 and TRBJ1-1; the D is unclear. V gave up 3 bases and J gave up 1 base, with 6 bases separating them. This CDR3 has 13 amino acids. Germline V gene lookup returns CDR1 MDHEN and CDR2 SYDVKM. The CDR3 is CASSLSWNTEAFF. As DNA, the CDR3 is TGTGCCAGCAGTTTGAGTTGGAACACTGAAGCTTTCTTT.

The chain is built from TRBV20-1 and TRBJ2-7; the match to TRBD1 covers 7 bases. Germline V lookup: CDR1 DFQATT, CDR2 SNEGSKA (reference sequence). The trim removed 1 base at V and 3 bases at J, leaving 12 bases unmatched. The CDR3 has 16 residues. The CDR3 sequence is CSARAQRPGQIYEQYF. In nucleotides, the CDR3 is TGCAGTGCTAGAGCCCAACGGCCGGGACAGATCTACGAGCAGTACTTC.

In its sample, this clonotype was seen a few times. The CDR3 here is CASSLGTSRSQPQHF. The CDR3 DNA reads as TGTGCCAGCAGCTTAGGGACATCCCGGAGTCAGCCCCAGCATTTT. The chain combines TRBV7-9 with TRBJ1-5; the D gene is possibly TRBD1 (5 bases). V was cut by 1 base and J by 6 bases, with 13 bases left in between. Germline CDR1 and CDR2: SEHNR and FQNEAQ (reference sequence). This CDR3 is 15 amino acids long.

The chain links TRBV15 to TRBJ2-3; D remains unclear. Germline assignment: CDR1 LNHNV and CDR2 YYDKDF (reference sequence). This CDR3 comprises 14 residues. Trimming shortened V by 0 bases and J by 6 bases, and 10 bases separated the two germline ends. The CDR3 nucleotides are TGTGCCACCAGCAGAGATATTGAGACCGATACGCAGTATTTT. Translation gives CATSRDIETDTQYF.

This clonotype was seen only a few times. The gene calls are TRBV6-1 and TRBJ1-1; 7 bases align to TRBD1. The germline V gene has CDR1 MNHNS and CDR2 SASEGT. V was clipped by 5 bases and J by 2 bases; unmatched bases: 8. There are 15 residues in the CDR3. CDR3 bases: TGTGCCAGCAGTCCCGGTGAGGGGGCCAACACTGAAGCTTTCTTT. Translation: CASSPGEGANTEAFF.

CDR3 DNA sequence: TGTGCCAGCAGGGCAGGGGGGAGCTATGGCTACACCTTC. Its translation is CASRAGGSYGYTF. The J gene is TRBJ1-2, the V gene TRBV28, with 7 positions matching TRBD1. CDR3 length: 13 amino acids. V was clipped by 6 bases and J by 4 bases; unmatched bases: 5. Germline lookup yields CDR1 MDHEN and CDR2 SYDVKM.

This clonotype was observed a handful of times. The gene calls are TRBV5-8 and TRBJ1-1; D possibly corresponds to TRBD1 (6 bases). Germline lookup yields CDR1 SGHTS and CDR2 YDEGEE. V was shortened by 3 bases and J by 5 bases, with 20 bases between the two germline ends. The CDR3 extends over 16 amino acids. DNA for the CDR3: TGTGCCAGCAGCTGGGACGGGGGCCGGGGGAGGACTGAAGCTTTCTTT. Translated: CASSWDGGRGRTEAFF.

The chain joins TRBV27 to TRBJ1-6; a possible D gene is TRBD1 (5 bases). This CDR3 has 15 residues. The germline V gene encodes CDR1 MNHEY and CDR2 SMNVEV (reference sequence). Trimming shortened V by 0 bases and J by 9 bases, and 12 bases separated the two germline ends. The CDR3 bases are TGTGCCAGCAGTTTATCGCAGGGCGAGAGTTCACCCCTCCACTTT. This gives the protein CASSLSQGESSPLHF.

This clonotype ranks as medium-sized (0.01 to 0.1%). This chain connects TRBV24-1 to TRBJ2-5, with a weak D call TRBD2 (5 bases). This CDR3 is built from 13 residues. Per the germline V gene, CDR1 is KGHDR and CDR2 is SFDVKD. Trimming took off 4 bases at V and 4 bases at J, with 9 bases between the two ends. CDR3 nucleotides: TGTGCCACCAGTGACCCCGCGGGAGAGACCCAGTACTTC. Protein product: CATSDPAGETQYF.

In DNA, the CDR3 is TGTGCCAGCAGTTCGGCCCCCCTAAGGACCATATATTTT. This sequence encodes CASSSAPLRTIYF. The chain links TRBV12-3 or TRBV12-4 to TRBJ1-3; D is ambiguous. V shed 4 bases and J shed 10 bases, with 14 bases lying between them. The CDR3 is 13 amino acids.